The T cell receptor beta chain described here comes from a study of OX40 agonist ivuxolimab in advanced cancers. Study-level background: Allowance was made for prior anti-PD-1, anti-PD-L1 or anti-CTLA-4 therapy, and 35% to 40% had some. Partial responses were achieved by three patients: one hepatocellular carcinoma, two cutaneous melanoma. General observations from the study: There were also nonresponders showing low normalized T-cell clonal expansion. Within 6 weeks, CD4+ and CD8+ blood T cells expanded clonally at 0.1 to 3.0 mg/kg.

Comments on this clone: Its specificity is not known.

Assay used: immunoSEQ multiplex PCR; TCRdb lists only in-frame clones, some missing. This sample has approximately 35,000 clones, with 74% found just once. This CDR3 contains 12 residues. The ends were cut back, 6 bases at V and 0 bases at J, with 6 bases in the middle. Per the germline V gene, CDR1 is SGDLS and CDR2 is YYNGEE. Sequencing was performed on CD4+ or CD8+ T cells sorted from blood, taken in a trial of the OX40 agonist ivuxolimab. V usage is TRBV9 and J usage is TRBJ1-2; D ambiguous. The receptor was isolated from an adult with an advanced solid tumor such as melanoma, head and neck, liver or kidney cancer. For the CDR3, the DNA is TGTGCCAGCAAAGGCGCTAACTATGGCTACACCTTC. Translating gives CASKGANYGYTF. The complete variable domain, with remaining parts taken from reference TRBV9 and TRBJ1-2, reads DSGVTQTPKHLITATGQRVTLRCSPRSGDLSVYWYQQSLDQGLQFLIQYYNGEERAKGNILERFSAQQFPDLHSELNLSSLELGDSALYFCASKGANYGYTFGSGTRLTVV.